The subject of this entry is one T cell receptor beta chain. This sample was included in a study of blood T cell repertoires in COVID-19. Study-level information: PBMCs, B-cell-depleted T cells, or T cells provided the cDNA or gDNA that made up the material.

This CDR3 region has 14 residues. Germline assignment: CDR1 MNHEY and CDR2 SMNVEV (reference sequence). J was trimmed by 5 bases and V by 8 bases; bases with no gene match: 11. TCRdb's table, derived via immunoSEQ multiplex PCR, lists solely in-frame clones and lacks some. The sample holds 150,000 to 200,000 clones; less than 90% are singletons and the top ten take less than 10%. The chain combines TRBV27 with TRBJ2-7; 8 nucleotides align to TRBD1. The sequenced material came from peripheral blood. This clonotype originated in a woman aged 70-85 years with COVID-19, enrolled during active disease. CDR3 DNA: TGTGCCAGCGGCTCTCTCAGGGGGCTCGACGAGCAGTACTTC. Translation gives CASGSLRGLDEQYF.